This TCR beta chain originates from a study of control samples from healthy donors and cancer patients. Per the germline V gene, CDR1 is MDHEN and CDR2 is SYDVKM. Trimming left V 3 bases short and J 4 bases short, with 19 bases between. This CDR3 spans 16 amino acids. Method: immunoSEQ multiplex PCR; TCRdb's copy keeps in-frame clones and lacks some. The sample includes some 66,000 clones, 85% seen only once; the top ten take about 5%. The receptor was isolated from a middle-aged man in good health. The genes are TRBV28 and TRBJ2-7; TRBD2 is a possible D gene (5 bases). The material sequenced was blood. The CDR3 protein is CASSLAGSGLFYEQYF. The CDR3 region has the DNA TGTGCCAGCAGTTTGGCGGGTTCCGGACTTTTTTACGAGCAGTACTTC.